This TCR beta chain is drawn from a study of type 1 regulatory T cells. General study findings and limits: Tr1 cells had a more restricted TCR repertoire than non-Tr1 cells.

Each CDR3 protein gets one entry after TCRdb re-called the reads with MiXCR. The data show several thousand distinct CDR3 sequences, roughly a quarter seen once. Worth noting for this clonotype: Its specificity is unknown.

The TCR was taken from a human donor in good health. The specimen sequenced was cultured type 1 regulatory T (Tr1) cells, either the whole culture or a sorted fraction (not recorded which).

DNA of the CDR3: TGTGCCAGCAGCCAGGAGAGAGGGTACGAGCAGTACTTC. Its translation is CASSQERGYEQYF. The genes are TRBV7-2 and TRBJ2-7; a weak D match, TRBD2 (5 bases). CDR3 size: 13 residues. CDR1 is SGHTA, CDR2 FQGNSA, per germline. V shed 5 bases and J shed 4 bases, with 12 bases lying between them.